This passage covers 22 T cell receptor beta chains from one sample sequenced in a study of HIV-infected patients and healthy controls. The repertoire came from unfractionated whole blood and reflected all unsorted peripheral T cells. Alpha and beta constant-region primers primed reverse transcription of about 500 ng RNA. Using multiplexing indices, alpha and beta chain libraries were generated apart by chain-specific third strand synthesis. TCRdb analysed the 5' RACE reads with MiXCR anew, one entry per CDR3 protein. The data contain approximately 17,000 distinct CDR3 sequences, 9% to 9.5% of them singletons. Sequencing input: blood. The receptor set was obtained from an adult in good health.

This clonotype is medium-sized within its sample. The chain joins TRBV7-6 to TRBJ1-1; D remains unclear. The V gene's germline CDR1 is SGHVS and CDR2 FNYEAQ. The V end lost 5 bases, the J end lost 0 bases, and 22 bases lay between the germline ends. The CDR3 has 18 residues. This chain's CDR3 is CASSPTYGTVKVNTEAFF. In DNA form, the CDR3 reads TGTGCCAGCAGCCCCACTTACGGAACCGTTAAAGTGAACACTGAAGCTTTCTTT.

J is TRBJ2-6 and V is TRBV27; D gene uncertain. Trimming took 6 bases from V and 0 from J, leaving 6 bases between them. The CDR3 has 14 residues. The germline gives CDR1 MNHEY, CDR2 SMNVEV (reference sequence). CDR3 DNA sequence: TGTGCCAGCAGGGGGTTCTCTGGGGCCAACGTCCTGACTTTC. It codes for CASRGFSGANVLTF.

In this sample, this clonotype turned up many times. The chain has TRBV6-2 or TRBV6-3 and TRBJ1-1; D possibly corresponds to TRBD1 (5 bases). The germline V and J ends were trimmed by 0 bases and 4 bases, with 12 bases remaining between them. This CDR3 comprises 15 residues. Germline lookup yields CDR1 MNHEY and CDR2 SVGEGT. The CDR3 DNA is TGTGCCAGCAGTTACTCGCCGGCGCAGGGCACTGAAGCTTTCTTT. It encodes CASSYSPAQGTEAFF.

This clonotype is labeled medium-sized. V and J are TRBV29-1 and TRBJ2-7; 9 nucleotides align to TRBD2. The V gene's germline CDR1 is SQVTM and CDR2 ANQGSEA. With 6 bases clipped from V and 5 bases from J, the junction kept 8 bases outside the gene matches. CDR3 size: 13 residues. The CDR3 DNA reads as TGCAGCGTCGAGCGGGAGGCGGGGCACGAGCAGTACTTC. As protein: CSVEREAGHEQYF.

The sample holds many counts of this clonotype. V usage is TRBV29-1 and J usage is TRBJ2-5, with D tentatively TRBD2 (5 bases). V shed 5 bases and J shed 3 bases, with 19 bases lying between them. The CDR3 sequence is 15 residues long. CDR1 and CDR2 (germline): SQVTM, ANQGSEA. The CDR3, as DNA: TGCAGCGTTACCGGAGGATCCTTGGTAAAAGAGACCCAGTACTTC. Its translation is CSVTGGSLVKETQYF.

CDR3 sequence: CASSFGGGSDSYNEQFF. As DNA, the CDR3 is TGTGCCAGCAGTTTCGGGGGGGGCTCGGACAGTTACAATGAGCAGTTCTTC. This chain connects TRBV12-3 or TRBV12-4 to TRBJ2-1; 8 positions agree with TRBD2. CDR3 length: 17 amino acids. Trimming took 3 bases from V and 4 from J; bases not matched to a gene: 11.

This clonotype has a count of ten or more. This chain connects TRBV12-3 or TRBV12-4 to TRBJ2-3; TRBD2 matches 8 bases. This CDR3 has 15 residues. V dropped 8 bases and J dropped 3; count of bases not matched to a gene: 10. The CDR3 reads CASGEPGLETDTQYF. In nucleotides, the CDR3 is TGTGCCAGCGGAGAACCGGGACTAGAGACAGATACGCAGTATTTT.

This clonotype was seen repeatedly, ten times or more. V usage is TRBV5-4 and J usage is TRBJ2-1; no reliable D call. This CDR3 region has 17 residues. The V gene's germline CDR1 is SGHNT and CDR2 YYREEE (reference sequence). V lost 1 base and J lost 3, with 17 bases in between. CDR3 in amino acids: CASSLSLRTLVYNEQFF. DNA of the CDR3: TGTGCCAGCAGCTTGAGTTTGCGAACTCTTGTCTACAATGAGCAGTTCTTC.

In its sample, this clonotype ranks as medium-sized. The V call is TRBV6-4, the J call TRBJ2-3, with D perhaps matching TRBD2 (5 bases). The V end lost 6 bases, the J end lost 3 bases, and 10 bases lay between the germline ends. The CDR3 is 13 amino acids. Germline V gene lookup returns CDR1 MRHNA and CDR2 SNTAGT. The CDR3 loop is CASSSRETDTQYF. CDR3 in DNA: TGTGCCAGCAGCTCGAGGGAGACAGATACGCAGTATTTT.

This clonotype showed up just a few times. This chain joins TRBV20-1 and TRBJ2-3; TRBD2 might be the D (5 bases). V was pared by 3 bases and J by 2 bases, with 9 bases between. The CDR3 runs 13 residues. The germline gives CDR1 DFQATT, CDR2 SNEGSKA (reference sequence). This CDR3 reads CSARTGYTDTQYF. In nucleotides, the CDR3 is TGCAGTGCTAGGACGGGGTACACAGATACGCAGTATTTT.

At least ten counts were recorded for this clonotype. This chain links TRBV6-5 with TRBJ2-1; tentative D call: TRBD1 (6 bases). The length of the CDR3 is 15 residues. The V and J ends lost 6 bases and 3 bases respectively, with 15 bases between them. Germline V gene sequence: CDR1 MNHEY, CDR2 SVGAGI. CDR3 DNA sequence: TGTGCCAGCAGGCGAGGACAGTCAAACTACAATGAGCAGTTCTTC. This sequence encodes CASRRGQSNYNEQFF.

This clonotype occurred a few times. The chain links TRBV28 to TRBJ1-2; D ambiguous. V was trimmed by 10 bases and J by 0 bases, leaving 12 bases between them. Per germline, CDR1 MDHEN and CDR2 SYDVKM. The CDR3 totals 13 residues. In nucleotides, the CDR3 is TGTGCCACACAAGTTCTCACTAACTATGGCTACACCTTC. Amino acid sequence: CATQVLTNYGYTF.

This clonotype is medium-sized within its sample. This sequence joins TRBV10-3 and TRBJ2-5; the D gene could be TRBD1 or TRBD2 (5 bases each). Germline CDR1 reads ENHRY; CDR2 reads SYGVKD. CDR3 size: 14 residues. V was shortened by 6 bases and J by 4 bases, with 15 bases between the two germline ends. CDR3 DNA: TGTGCCATCAGCGAACTAGGGGACGGAGAGACCCAGTACTTC. Its translation is CAISELGDGETQYF.

At least ten counts were recorded for this clonotype. The chain combines TRBV5-1 with TRBJ1-1; TRBD1 matches 7 bases. This CDR3 is 14 amino acids long. CDR1 and CDR2 from the germline V gene are SGHRS and YFSETQ. V gave up 4 bases and J gave up 1 base; unmatched junction bases: 4. The CDR3 sequence: CASSAQGPNTEAFF. DNA for the CDR3: TGCGCCAGCAGCGCACAGGGGCCGAACACTGAAGCTTTCTTT. Full variable domain (rest looked up from reference TRBV5-1 and TRBJ1-1): KAGVTQTPRYLIKTRGQQVTLSCSPISGHRSVSWYQQTPGQGLQFLFEYFSETQRNKGNFPGRFSGRQFSNSRSEMNVSTLELGDSALYLCASSAQGPNTEAFFGQGTRLTVV.

This clonotype was recorded a few times. The V gene is TRBV21-1, the J gene TRBJ2-7. TRBV21-1 is an annotated pseudogene. The CDR3 extends over 14 amino acids. Written as DNA, the CDR3 is TGTGCCAGCAGCAAAGGTCCAGGGCACCACGAGCAGTACGTC. Its protein product is CASSKGPGHHEQYV.

The table lists this clonotype with many counts. The rearrangement uses TRBV20-1 and TRBJ1-1; 7 bases line up with TRBD1. The ends lost 6 bases at V and 4 bases at J; junction bases unmatched: 8. Germline loops: CDR1 DFQATT, CDR2 SNEGSKA (reference sequence). CDR3 length: 13 amino acids. DNA of the CDR3: TGCAGTGCCCACAAAACAGGGGCCACTGAAGCTTTCTTT. Protein: CSAHKTGATEAFF.

This chain connects TRBV15 to TRBJ1-5, with no clear D. The CDR3 loop spans 15 amino acids. Trimming pared 0 bases from V and 0 bases from J, leaving 6 bases between. Germline lookup yields CDR1 LNHNV and CDR2 YYDKDF (reference sequence). Here the CDR3 reads CATSRDRVSNQPQHF. For the CDR3, the DNA is TGTGCCACCAGCAGAGATCGGGTTAGCAATCAGCCCCAGCATTTT.

This clonotype showed up many times. V and J are TRBV20-1 and TRBJ1-1, with 8 positions matching TRBD1. The CDR3 runs 14 residues. The ends lost 2 bases at V and 4 bases at J; junction bases unmatched: 6. Germline lookup yields CDR1 DFQATT and CDR2 SNEGSKA (reference sequence). CDR3 region: CSARTGGWGTEAFF. CDR3 DNA sequence: TGCAGTGCTAGAACAGGGGGTTGGGGCACTGAAGCTTTCTTT.

The V and J genes are TRBV6-2 or TRBV6-3 and TRBJ2-7, with D hard to call. Trimming pared 6 bases from V and 2 bases from J, leaving 17 bases between. The CDR3 length is 15 residues. Germline CDR1 and CDR2: MNHEY and SVGEGT. The CDR3 DNA sequence: TGTGCCAGCAGGGCCTCTAAAATTCTGACCTACGAGCAGTACTTC. Its translation: CASRASKILTYEQYF.

J is TRBJ1-1 and V is TRBV7-8; D unresolved. This CDR3 spans 14 amino acids. Germline CDR1 is SGHVS and CDR2 is FQNEAQ. Trimming removed 1 base from V and 4 bases from J, with 10 bases in between. The chain's CDR3 is CASSLEPFSTEAFF. CDR3 sequence (DNA): TGTGCCAGCAGCTTAGAGCCTTTTTCCACTGAAGCTTTCTTT.

This clonotype has a handful of counts. The genes are TRBV5-1 and TRBJ2-5, with TRBD2 matching 13 bases. CDR1 SGHRS and CDR2 YFSETQ come from the germline V gene. With 7 bases clipped from V and 6 bases from J, the junction kept 12 bases outside the gene matches. This CDR3 has 16 residues. The DNA for the CDR3 is TGCGCCAGCGCCGGGACTAGCGGGGCTACCGTAAAGACCCAGTACTTC. The encoded protein is CASAGTSGATVKTQYF.

The V and J genes are TRBV18 and TRBJ1-1; 8 nucleotides align to TRBD1. After removal of 3 bases from V and 0 bases from J, the junction contained 12 bases not matched to a gene. In germline, CDR1 is KGHSH, CDR2 LQKENI. The CDR3 is made up of 18 amino acids. CDR3 loop: CASSPGRGLGGMNTEAFF. As DNA, the CDR3 is TGTGCCAGCTCACCTGGCAGGGGGCTGGGGGGTATGAACACTGAAGCTTTCTTT.